Below, one T cell receptor beta chain is given with its context. The data derive from a study of patients and donors after allogeneic stem cell transplantation. Via MiXCR, TCRdb re-called the RT-PCR reads, giving one row per CDR3 protein. The sample lists 900,000 to 1,000,000 distinct CDR3 sequences; roughly 17% were seen once. The origin of this receptor is a human donor who was either an allogeneic HSCT recipient or a stem cell or donor lymphocyte infusion donor (not recorded which). It is not recorded whose cells these are; they may come from a transplant donor. The sample was blood, either unsorted or a sorted T cell fraction (not recorded which).

DNA of the CDR3: TGTGCCAGCAGCCAAGAGGAGCAGTCCTACAATGAGCAGTTCTTC. This translates into CASSQEEQSYNEQFF. The rearrangement links TRBV4-2 to TRBJ2-1; D call uncertain. The germline V gene encodes CDR1 LGHNA and CDR2 YNFKEQ. The CDR3 runs to 15 residues. Trimming took 0 bases from V and 1 from J, leaving 7 bases between them.